The next 19 T cell receptor beta chains were all read from a single sample in a study of T cells in tumors and immune-related adverse events. Profiled with immunoSEQ multiplex PCR; TCRdb holds only in-frame clones, not every one. The sample records about 22,000 clones, 80% to 95% being singletons. This specimen consisted of lymph node tissue, obtained from a patient treated with anti-PD-1 therapy. The receptors shown here come from a female donor with metastatic renal cell carcinoma.

The chain is built from TRBV6-5 and TRBJ1-2, with a tentative D call TRBD1 (5 bases). In germline, CDR1 is MNHEY, CDR2 SVGAGI. This CDR3 is built from 14 residues. Trimming removed 2 bases from V and 7 bases from J, with 14 bases in between. CDR3: CASSYIADMAGYTF. In nucleotides, the CDR3 is TGTGCCAGCAGTTACATAGCGGACATGGCTGGCTACACCTTC.

The chain is built from TRBV7-9 and TRBJ1-2; tentatively, D is TRBD1 (6 bases). With 1 base removed from V and 3 bases from J, the gap between germline ends came to 9 bases. CDR3 size: 14 residues. CDR1 is SEHNR and CDR2 is FQNEAQ in the germline V gene (reference sequence). CDR3 residues: CASSLGTAYYGYTF. In DNA form, the CDR3 reads TGTGCCAGCAGCTTAGGGACAGCTTACTATGGCTACACCTTC.

This chain joins TRBV2 and TRBJ2-6, with D unresolved. The ends were cut back, 7 bases at V and 0 bases at J, with 10 bases in the middle. The CDR3 extends over 15 amino acids. The V gene's germline CDR1 is SNHLY and CDR2 FYNNEI. CDR3 residues: CASKQLSSGANVLTF. The CDR3 DNA follows: TGTGCCAGCAAACAACTCAGCTCTGGGGCCAACGTCCTGACTTTC.

Worth noting for this clone: The junction and the germline gene differ at one end; a read error may be behind it. The genes are TRBV4-2 and TRBJ2-1, with TRBD2 identical over 8 bases. Germline V gene lookup returns CDR1 LGHNA and CDR2 YNFKEQ. The length of the CDR3 is 15 residues. The CDR3 DNA reads TGTGCCAGCAACCAAGTCGAAGCGGGGGAGGATGAGCAGTTCTTC. Residues: CASNQVEAGEDEQFF.

As regards this clone: An end of the junction differs from the germline gene, which may be a read error. The rearrangement links TRBV4-2 to TRBJ2-1; D gene unclear. There are 12 residues in the CDR3. Germline-derived CDR1 and CDR2 are LGHNA and YNFKEQ. Written as DNA, the CDR3 is TGTGCCAGCAGCCACACAAGTCGCGAGCCGTTCTTC. Protein sequence: CASSHTSREPFF.

This chain joins TRBV6-6 and TRBJ2-5, with no clear D. The CDR3 runs to 15 residues. Trimming took 5 bases from V and 1 from J, leaving 14 bases between them. Germline V gene sequence: CDR1 MNHNY, CDR2 SVGAGI (reference sequence). CDR3 nucleotides: TGTGCCAGCAGTACCTGGACCGCCGTCCAAGAGACCCAGTACTTC. It specifies CASSTWTAVQETQYF.

The chain couples TRBV7-2 to TRBJ2-1, with a tentative D call TRBD1 (5 bases). Germline V gene lookup returns CDR1 SGHTA and CDR2 FQGNSA. The ends were cut back, 5 bases at V and 8 bases at J, with 19 bases in the middle. The CDR3 consists of 15 residues. The CDR3 reads CASSDPTRVVDEQFF. The CDR3 nucleotides read TGTGCCAGCAGCGACCCCACCAGGGTTGTGGATGAGCAGTTCTTC.

In this sample, this clone turned up once. The V gene is TRBV29-1, the J gene TRBJ2-3; D is ambiguous. Trimming pared 8 bases from V and 2 bases from J, leaving 17 bases between. Per germline, CDR1 SQVTM and CDR2 ANQGSEA. This CDR3 has 14 residues. The CDR3 here is CSTSVGPPTDTQYF. CDR3 nucleotide sequence: TGCAGCACCTCAGTAGGGCCCCCCACAGATACGCAGTATTTT.

The gene calls are TRBV5-1 and TRBJ2-2; 8 nucleotides match TRBD2. The CDR3 has 16 amino acids. After removal of 1 base from V and 1 base from J, the junction contained 3 bases not matched to a gene. Germline V lookup: CDR1 SGHRS, CDR2 YFSETQ. The CDR3 reads CASSLIGRGNTGELFF. As DNA, the CDR3 is TGCGCCAGCAGCTTGATCGGGAGGGGGAACACCGGGGAGCTGTTTTTT.

This chain connects TRBV5-1 to TRBJ2-1; the D gene is possibly TRBD2 (5 bases). The V end lost 4 bases, the J end lost 3 bases, and 17 bases lay between the germline ends. This CDR3 has 16 amino acids. Germline V CDR1 and CDR2: SGHRS, YFSETQ. The CDR3 nucleotides read TGCGCCAGCAGCCCCGCGTGGGCGGGCCACTACAATGAGCAGTTCTTC. The encoded protein is CASSPAWAGHYNEQFF.

The CDR3 spells CASSEVPAGTGYQPQHF. DNA for the CDR3: TGTGCCAGCAGTGAAGTACCTGCGGGGACAGGTTATCAGCCCCAGCATTTT. This sequence joins TRBV6-1 and TRBJ1-5, with 8 bases aligning to TRBD1. CDR1 is MNHNS and CDR2 is SASEGT in the germline V gene. The V segment lost 1 base and the J segment 5 bases; nucleotides outside the gene matches: 10. The CDR3 consists of 17 residues.

CDR3 amino acids: CASSWEDRDAAGELFF. CDR3 in DNA: TGCGCCAGCAGCTGGGAAGACAGGGATGCGGCCGGGGAGCTGTTTTTT. The genes are TRBV4-3 and TRBJ2-2; 7 bases align to TRBD1. Per germline, CDR1 LGHNA and CDR2 YSLEER. V dropped 5 bases and J dropped 6; count of bases not matched to a gene: 12. CDR3 size: 16 residues.

This chain connects TRBV5-1 to TRBJ2-5; D is unclear. The germline gives CDR1 SGHRS, CDR2 YFSETQ. The V end was cut by 7 bases, the J end by 0 bases, with 10 bases between. CDR3 size: 13 residues. This chain's CDR3 is CASRGRDQETQYF. CDR3 bases: TGCGCCAGCCGCGGACGAGACCAAGAGACCCAGTACTTC.

The rearrangement links TRBV4-1 to TRBJ2-5; D unclear. CDR1 and CDR2 (germline): MGHRA, YSYEKL. Trimming pared 1 base from V and 5 bases from J, leaving 2 bases between. This CDR3 is 11 amino acids long. CDR3 sequence: CASSQAETQYF. Here the CDR3 DNA reads TGCGCCAGCAGCCAAGCGGAGACCCAGTACTTC.

V is TRBV19 and J is TRBJ1-1; the D is unclear. The CDR3 covers 13 residues. Germline loops: CDR1 LNHDA, CDR2 SQIVND (reference sequence). With 3 bases removed from V and 0 bases from J, the gap between germline ends came to 5 bases. Written as DNA, the CDR3 is TGTGCCAGTAGTATTCAGGTGAACACTGAAGCTTTCTTT. The encoded protein is CASSIQVNTEAFF. The full variable domain, rest sourced from reference TRBV19 and TRBJ1-1, is DGGITQSPKYLFRKEGQNVTLSCEQNLNHDAMYWYRQDPGQGLRLIYYSQIVNDFQKGDIAEGYSVSREKKESFPLTVTSAQKNPTAFYLCASSIQVNTEAFFGQGTRLTVV.

The chain employs TRBV18 and TRBJ1-1, with 12 nucleotides matching TRBD1. J was trimmed by 3 bases and V by 5 bases; bases with no gene match: 7. Germline V lookup: CDR1 KGHSH, CDR2 LQKENI. The CDR3 covers 16 residues. CDR3 loop: CASSDRDRGLDTEAFF. DNA of the CDR3: TGTGCCAGCTCAGACAGGGACAGGGGGCTGGACACTGAAGCTTTCTTT.

The chain joins TRBV12-2 to TRBJ1-2. TRBV12-2 is labeled a pseudogene. The CDR3 is 11 residues long. The CDR3 sequence: CASRPCYGYTF. The CDR3 DNA is TGTGCAAGTCGCCCCTGCTATGGCTACACCTTC.

This clone was picked up one time. This chain uses TRBV4-2 with TRBJ1-1; D is perhaps TRBD1 (5 bases). Germline V lookup: CDR1 LGHNA, CDR2 YNFKEQ. The CDR3 sequence is 16 residues long. Trimming stripped 2 bases from V and 1 base from J, with 14 bases between. CDR3 sequence: CASSQLSGRSNTEAFF. The CDR3 DNA sequence: TGTGCCAGCAGCCAACTTTCGGGACGGTCGAACACTGAAGCTTTCTTT.

In its sample, this clone was seen once. This chain connects TRBV6-6 to TRBJ2-5; unclear D gene. The germline V and J ends were trimmed by 5 bases and 0 bases, with 13 bases remaining between them. CDR3 size: 15 residues. CDR1 is MNHNY, CDR2 SVGAGI, per germline (reference sequence). This chain's CDR3 is CASSQLSLYQETQYF. The CDR3 DNA is TGTGCCAGCAGTCAGTTAAGTCTGTACCAAGAGACCCAGTACTTC.